These T cell receptor beta chains were read from a single sample in a study of CD8+CD57+ T cells in acquired aplastic anemia. A single record per CDR3 protein comes from TCRdb applying MiXCR to the reads. The sample carries 200,000 or so distinct CDR3 sequences, 64% recorded once. The sample taken for sequencing was sorted CD4+, CD8+, or CD8+CD57+ T cells (not recorded which) from PBMCs. The receptors shown here come from a human donor with severe aplastic anemia or a healthy control (not recorded which). CDR3s include the opening cysteine and the closing phenylalanine or tryptophan. A D gene is named only where the DNA matches it firmly. Clone size is stated in some rows and not others, as once, few, many or a class when expanded.

CDR3 protein: CSARGEGNSPLHF
CDR3 DNA: TGCAGTGCTAGGGGGGAGGGAAATTCACCCCTCCACTTT
V gene: TRBV20-1
J gene: TRBJ1-6
CDR3 length: 13
D gene: NA
clone size: few

CDR3 protein: CAIRGQGTSTDTQYF
CDR3 DNA: TGTGCCATCAGGGGACAGGGGACTAGCACAGATACGCAGTATTTT
V gene: TRBV10-3
J gene: TRBJ2-3
CDR3 length: 15
D gene: TRBD1
clone size: NA

CDR3 protein: CASTSGEEETQYF
CDR3 DNA: TGTGCCAGCACATCAGGGGAGGAAGAGACCCAGTACTTC
V gene: TRBV2
J gene: TRBJ2-5
CDR3 length: 13
D gene: NA
clone size: NA

CDR3 protein: CASSPAWGGTDTQYF
CDR3 DNA: TGTGCCAGCAGTCCTGCGTGGGGTGGCACAGATACGCAGTATTTT
V gene: TRBV14
J gene: TRBJ2-3
CDR3 length: 15
D gene: NA
clone size: NA

CDR3 protein: CASSGKGGGPYEQYF
CDR3 DNA: TGCGCCAGCAGCGGAAAGGGCGGGGGCCCCTACGAGCAGTACTTC
V gene: TRBV5-1
J gene: TRBJ2-7
CDR3 length: 15
D gene: NA
clone size: NA

CDR3 protein: CASSSGSAPLTDTQYF
CDR3 DNA: TGTGCCAGCAGCTCAGGGTCCGCACCCCTCACAGATACGCAGTATTTT
V gene: TRBV7-9
J gene: TRBJ2-3
CDR3 length: 16
D gene: NA
clone size: NA

CDR3 protein: CSIDGTSNYEQYF
CDR3 DNA: TGCAGCATCGACGGGACTAGCAACTACGAGCAGTACTTC
V gene: TRBV29-1
J gene: TRBJ2-7
CDR3 length: 13
D gene: TRBD2
clone size: NA

CDR3 protein: CASSFAPKTSGGNQETQYF
CDR3 DNA: TGTGCCAGCAGCTTCGCGCCGAAGACTAGCGGGGGGAACCAAGAGACCCAGTACTTC
V gene: TRBV7-6
J gene: TRBJ2-5
CDR3 length: 19
D gene: TRBD2
clone size: few

CDR3 protein: CASNEGTYEQYF
CDR3 DNA: TGTGCCAGCAATGAGGGAACCTACGAGCAGTACTTC
V gene: TRBV6-1
J gene: TRBJ2-7
CDR3 length: 12
D gene: NA
clone size: many

CDR3 protein: CASSTGFVMNTEAFF
CDR3 DNA: TGTGCCAGCAGCACAGGGTTTGTTATGAACACTGAAGCTTTCTTT
V gene: TRBV7-9
J gene: TRBJ1-1
CDR3 length: 15
D gene: NA
clone size: NA

CDR3 protein: CASSPNRGPQHF
CDR3 DNA: TGTGCCAGCAGCCCGAACAGGGGGCCCCAGCATTTT
V gene: TRBV7-8
J gene: TRBJ1-5
CDR3 length: 12
D gene: TRBD1
clone size: NA

CDR3 protein: CAWTYGSEQYF
CDR3 DNA: TGTGCCTGGACCTACGGGTCCGAGCAGTACTTC
V gene: TRBV30
J gene: TRBJ2-7
CDR3 length: 11
D gene: NA
clone size: NA

CDR3 protein: CASSDGRDRGGETQYF
CDR3 DNA: TGTGCCAGCAGTGACGGCCGGGACAGGGGGGGAGAGACCCAGTACTTC
V gene: TRBV6-1
J gene: TRBJ2-5
CDR3 length: 16
D gene: TRBD1
clone size: few

CDR3 protein: CSASWGRGAEQYF
CDR3 DNA: TGCAGTGCTAGTTGGGGCAGGGGAGCAGAGCAGTACTTC
V gene: TRBV20-1
J gene: TRBJ2-7
CDR3 length: 13
D gene: NA
clone size: NA

CDR3 protein: CSATGQSYQETQYF
CDR3 DNA: TGCAGTGCTACGGGACAGTCGTACCAAGAGACCCAGTACTTC
V gene: TRBV20-1
J gene: TRBJ2-5
CDR3 length: 14
D gene: TRBD1
clone size: few

CDR3 protein: CSVADKGQLNEKLFF
CDR3 DNA: TGCAGCGTTGCTGATAAGGGACAGCTGAATGAAAAACTGTTTTTT
V gene: TRBV29-1
J gene: TRBJ1-4
CDR3 length: 15
D gene: TRBD1
clone size: NA

CDR3 protein: CASFSGRLYEQYF
CDR3 DNA: TGTGCTAGTTTTAGCGGGAGACTGTACGAGCAGTACTTC
V gene: TRBV12-5
J gene: TRBJ2-7
CDR3 length: 13
D gene: TRBD2
clone size: few

CDR3 protein: CATSDLGNYGYTF
CDR3 DNA: TGTGCCACCAGTGATTTGGGTAACTATGGCTACACCTTC
V gene: TRBV24-1
J gene: TRBJ1-2
CDR3 length: 13
D gene: NA
clone size: once